The 2 T cell receptor beta chains below all came from one sample that was sequenced in a study of blood T cell repertoires in COVID-19. Produced via immunoSEQ multiplex PCR; TCRdb's table is partial and in-frame only. The sample holds 140,000 to 150,000 clones, about nine tenths seen once. The sequencing sample was made of PBMCs or T cells enriched from blood (not recorded which). All receptors come from a woman aged 40 to 50 who had been exposed to COVID-19.

The chain has TRBV19 and TRBJ2-7, with D perhaps TRBD1 (5 bases). V lost 7 bases to trimming and J lost 7 bases, with 17 bases between them. The CDR3 has 13 residues. Germline V CDR1 and CDR2: LNHDA, SQIVND (reference sequence). The CDR3 sequence is CASKGREKNEQYF. The CDR3 bases are TGTGCCAGTAAAGGCAGGGAAAAAAATGAGCAGTACTTC.

The chain couples TRBV6-5 to TRBJ1-2, with 7 bases identical to TRBD1. V lost 6 bases, J lost 5 bases, and 6 bases stayed unmatched. The germline CDR1 and CDR2 sequences are MNHEY and SVGAGI. The CDR3 loop spans 13 amino acids. CDR3 protein: CASRVDREYGYTF. In DNA form, the CDR3 reads TGTGCCAGCAGGGTAGACAGGGAATATGGCTACACCTTC.